The 29 T cell receptor beta chains listed next were all sequenced from one sample in a study of molecular identifiers for immune sequencing clone quantification. TCRdb recomputed calls from the PCR reads with MiXCR, one row per CDR3 protein. Counted here are about 330,000 distinct CDR3 sequences, roughly 24% occurring once; the ten biggest clones make up roughly 0.7%. Sequencing was performed on naive CD8+ T cells from blood, with Jurkat cell RNA spiked in. Subset reported: FACS-sorted CD8+CD4-CCR7+CD45RA+ naive T cells. The receptors shown here come from a human donor in good health. Some libraries in this study had Jurkat cell RNA spiked in.

This clonotype has ten or more counts. The V and J genes are TRBV14 and TRBJ1-5; 11 nucleotides line up with TRBD1. Unmatched junction bases numbered 13, after V lost 1 base and J lost 2 bases. From germline, CDR1 is SGHDN and CDR2 FVKESK. This CDR3 is 20 amino acids long. The CDR3 loop reads CASSQVPRDRGSWGNQPQHF. DNA of the CDR3: TGTGCCAGCAGCCAAGTCCCCCGGGACAGGGGGTCTTGGGGCAATCAGCCCCAGCATTTT.

This clonotype has more than one count but fewer than ten. This chain links TRBV5-5 with TRBJ1-1, with unresolved D. Germline CDR1 reads SGHKS; CDR2 reads YYEKEE (reference sequence). The CDR3 contains 14 residues. V was clipped by 4 bases and J by 0 bases, with 10 bases between them. CDR3 sequence: CASSRGPMNTEAFF. The CDR3 nucleotides read TGTGCCAGCAGCCGAGGACCGATGAACACTGAAGCTTTCTTT.

Many counts were recorded for this clonotype. CDR3 loop: CASSQDPGVGTGELFF. In DNA, the CDR3 is TGTGCCAGCAGCCAGGATCCGGGAGTTGGCACCGGGGAGCTGTTTTTT. This rearrangement joins TRBV4-2 to TRBJ2-2; tentative D call: TRBD2 (6 bases). Trimming pared 3 bases from V and 4 bases from J, leaving 15 bases between. This CDR3 has 16 amino acids. Germline CDR1 reads LGHNA; CDR2 reads YNFKEQ.

The V gene is TRBV20-1, the J gene TRBJ2-7, with TRBD2 identical over 10 bases. V gave up 0 bases and J gave up 2 bases; unmatched junction bases: 4. The CDR3 extends over 15 amino acids. The germline gives CDR1 DFQATT, CDR2 SNEGSKA (reference sequence). The CDR3 coding sequence is TGCAGTGCTAGAGAGGGGACTAGCGAGACCTACGAGCAGTACTTC. Its protein is CSAREGTSETYEQYF.

The CDR3 DNA is TGTGCCAGCAGCGTAGCCCAGACAACTAGCTCCTACAATGAGCAGTTCTTC. It encodes CASSVAQTTSSYNEQFF. V gene TRBV9 combines with J gene TRBJ2-1; possible D gene TRBD2, 5 bases. V was shortened by 0 bases and J by 0 bases, with 13 bases between the two germline ends. CDR3 size: 17 residues. Germline assignment: CDR1 SGDLS and CDR2 YYNGEE.

On this clonotype: A much bigger clone sits one base away, suggesting this may be a read error. The J gene is TRBJ1-1, the V gene TRBV30; unclear D gene. The germline CDR1 and CDR2 sequences are GTSNPN and SVGIG (reference sequence). The germline V and J ends were trimmed by 2 bases and 1 base, with 5 bases remaining between them. The CDR3 is made up of 12 amino acids. CDR3: CAWSNANTEAFF. CDR3 in DNA: TGTGCCTGGAGTAACGCGAACACTGAAGCTTTCTTT.

On this clonotype: A read error may produce the germline difference seen at one junction end. V gene TRBV4-1 combines with J gene TRBJ1-5, with TRBD1 matching over 7 bases. CDR1 and CDR2 from the germline V gene are MGHRA and YSYEKL. CDR3 length: 15 amino acids. The CDR3 nucleotides read TGCGCCAGCAGCCAGGAGACAGGGCCCAATCAGCCCCAGCAGTTT. This translates into CASSQETGPNQPQQF.

The table lists this clonotype with many counts. This chain joins TRBV5-1 and TRBJ2-5, with a weak D call TRBD1 (5 bases). Germline CDR1 reads SGHRS; CDR2 reads YFSETQ. The V end lost 0 bases, the J end lost 5 bases, and 11 bases lay between the germline ends. This CDR3 has 14 residues. CDR3 bases: TGCGCCAGCAGCTTGGATGGGGCGAGGGAGACCCAGTACTTC. It specifies CASSLDGARETQYF.

The rearrangement joins TRBV19 to TRBJ2-7; 7 nucleotides match TRBD2. The CDR3 runs 16 residues. The germline V gene encodes CDR1 LNHDA and CDR2 SQIVND (reference sequence). V lost 4 bases, J lost 3 bases, and 12 bases stayed unmatched. The CDR3 nucleotides read TGTGCCAGTAGTAGACCTCCGGTAGCGGGCCACTACGAGCAGTACTTC. It is translated as CASSRPPVAGHYEQYF.

This clonotype was detected only a few times. The V gene is TRBV6-5, the J gene TRBJ2-3; TRBD2 agrees at 11 bases. The CDR3 is made up of 20 amino acids. The V segment lost 6 bases and the J segment 4 bases; nucleotides outside the gene matches: 21. The germline gives CDR1 MNHEY, CDR2 SVGAGI. The CDR3 DNA is TGTGCCAGCAGGAAAACCCTACCTAGCCTAGCGGGAGGATCTTCAGATACGCAGTATTTT. It codes for CASRKTLPSLAGGSSDTQYF.

The table lists this clonotype with many counts. The chain recombines TRBV25-1 with TRBJ1-1; no reliable D call. The germline CDR1 and CDR2 sequences are MGHDK and SYGVNS. This CDR3 has 15 residues. V lost 4 bases to trimming and J lost 0 bases, with 12 bases between them. This CDR3 is CASSVNSPMNTEAFF. In DNA, the CDR3 is TGTGCCAGCAGTGTCAACAGCCCAATGAACACTGAAGCTTTCTTT.

A few counts support this clonotype. The V call is TRBV7-2, the J call TRBJ1-3, with D hard to call. Per the germline V gene, CDR1 is SGHTA and CDR2 is FQGNSA. The CDR3 totals 15 residues. Trimming pared 4 bases from V and 1 base from J, leaving 11 bases between. Here the CDR3 reads CASSYGRTSGNTIYF. The CDR3 DNA reads as TGTGCCAGCAGCTACGGACGGACTTCTGGAAACACCATATATTTT. The entire variable domain, with the rest obtained from reference TRBV7-2 and TRBJ1-3, is as follows: GAGVSQSPSNKVTEKGKDVELRCDPISGHTALYWYRQSLGQGLEFLIYFQGNSAPDKSGLPSDRFSAERTGGSVSTLTIQRTQQEDSAVYLCASSYGRTSGNTIYFGEGSWLTVV.

The chain has TRBV6-5 and TRBJ2-3, with no clear D. The V gene's germline CDR1 is MNHEY and CDR2 SVGAGI. The CDR3 spans 14 residues. V was clipped by 0 bases and J by 2 bases, with 6 bases between them. CDR3 protein: CASSYSGFTDTQYF. In DNA form, the CDR3 reads TGTGCCAGCAGTTACTCGGGTTTCACAGATACGCAGTATTTT.

As to this clonotype: A much more abundant neighbour one base away suggests this may be a read error. The chain couples TRBV12-3 or TRBV12-4 to TRBJ1-5; TRBD1 is a possible D gene (5 bases). CDR3 size: 14 residues. CDR3 DNA sequence: TGTGTCAGCATCCTCGGCGGGACTTCTGGGCCCCAGCATTTT. Translation gives CVSILGGTSGPQHF.

Comments on this clonotype: A junction boundary mismatches the germline segment, possibly from a read error. This rearrangement joins TRBV9 to TRBJ2-5, with a tentative D call TRBD2 (7 bases). The germline V gene encodes CDR1 SGDLS and CDR2 YYNGEE. The length of the CDR3 is 16 residues. For the CDR3, the DNA is TGTGCCAGCAGCGTAGAAGGAGGGGGGGCCCCAGAGCCCCAGTACTTC. It specifies CASSVEGGGAPEPQYF.

This clonotype was seen repeatedly, ten times or more. The rearrangement links TRBV6-1 to TRBJ1-6, with no clear D. The CDR3 has 15 amino acids. In germline, CDR1 is MNHNS, CDR2 SASEGT. V was trimmed by 3 bases and J by 4 bases, leaving 10 bases between them. The CDR3 DNA is TGTGCCAGCAGTGAGAGCGGGTCGTATAATTCACCCCTCCACTTT. It is translated as CASSESGSYNSPLHF.

At least ten counts were recorded for this clonotype. This chain links TRBV7-2 with TRBJ2-3, with D uncertain. This CDR3 comprises 13 residues. CDR1 is SGHTA and CDR2 is FQGNSA in the germline V gene. The germline V and J ends were trimmed by 5 bases and 5 bases, with 11 bases remaining between them. This CDR3 reads CASSRWGQDTQYF. CDR3 DNA sequence: TGTGCCAGCAGCCGATGGGGTCAAGATACGCAGTATTTT.

Points on this clonotype: A read error is possible here, since a much larger clone lies one base away. The rearrangement uses TRBV7-9 and TRBJ1-2; D is unresolved. Germline loops: CDR1 SEHNR, CDR2 FQNEAQ (reference sequence). The CDR3 runs to 13 residues. CDR3 in amino acids: CAGSLVMAAGYTF. CDR3 coding DNA: TGTGCCGGCAGCTTAGTAATGGCAGCAGGCTACACCTTC.

This clonotype was detected many times. The chain joins TRBV12-3 or TRBV12-4 to TRBJ2-7, with D tentatively TRBD2 (6 bases). Trimming removed 5 bases at V and 3 bases at J, with 8 bases between. The CDR3 sequence is 12 residues long. For the CDR3, the DNA is TGTGCCAGCAGTCCGGGACTCTACGAGCAGTACTTC. Translated, it gives CASSPGLYEQYF.

There are many counts of this clonotype. J is TRBJ1-1 and V is TRBV9; D uncertain. The CDR3 spans 13 residues. V was cut by 3 bases and J by 1 base, with 7 bases left in between. Germline assignment: CDR1 SGDLS and CDR2 YYNGEE. CDR3 sequence reads: CASSAHRNTEAFF. The CDR3 nucleotides are TGTGCCAGCAGCGCCCACAGGAACACTGAAGCTTTCTTT.

This clonotype has a handful of counts. The V call is TRBV20-1, the J call TRBJ2-1, with D possibly TRBD2 on 5 matching bases. The CDR3 totals 15 residues. Germline V gene lookup returns CDR1 DFQATT and CDR2 SNEGSKA (reference sequence). The V gene lost 0 bases and the J gene lost 3 bases, with 12 bases spanning the gap. CDR3 coding DNA: TGCAGTGCTAGAGATTTCGCGGGCGACTACAATGAGCAGTTCTTC. Encoded protein: CSARDFAGDYNEQFF.

At least ten counts were recorded for this clonotype. This sequence joins TRBV27 and TRBJ2-3; D is unresolved. The CDR3 sequence is 15 residues long. Trimming took off 2 bases at V and 1 base at J, with 10 bases between the two ends. Germline loops: CDR1 MNHEY, CDR2 SMNVEV (reference sequence). CDR3 region: CASSLILRGTDTQYF. The CDR3 DNA reads TGTGCCAGCAGTTTAATATTGCGTGGCACAGATACGCAGTATTTT.

The chain recombines TRBV9 with TRBJ2-6; D not certain. The CDR3 extends over 16 amino acids. The V end was cut by 0 bases, the J end by 2 bases, with 9 bases between. Germline assignment: CDR1 SGDLS and CDR2 YYNGEE. This chain's CDR3 is CASSVGAGAGANVLTF. In DNA, the CDR3 is TGTGCCAGCAGCGTAGGGGCAGGCGCTGGGGCCAACGTCCTGACTTTC. Full variable domain (remainder filled in from reference TRBV9 and TRBJ2-6): DSGVTQTPKHLITATGQRVTLRCSPRSGDLSVYWYQQSLDQGLQFLIQYYNGEERAKGNILERFSAQQFPDLHSELNLSSLELGDSALYFCASSVGAGAGANVLTFGAGSRLTVL.

In its sample, this clonotype was seen a few times. The V gene is TRBV6-1, the J gene TRBJ2-3; TRBD2 might be the D (5 bases). The V end was cut by 2 bases, the J end by 0 bases, with 12 bases between. The CDR3 spans 16 residues. CDR1 and CDR2 (germline): MNHNS, SASEGT. DNA for the CDR3: TGTGCCAGCAGTGAACTAATAGCGTCTAGCACAGATACGCAGTATTTT. Translation: CASSELIASSTDTQYF.

This clonotype came up many times. This sequence joins TRBV7-9 and TRBJ2-3, with D unresolved. The CDR3 sequence is 13 residues long. V lost 5 bases, J lost 3 bases, and 9 bases lay in between. Germline CDR1 reads SEHNR; CDR2 reads FQNEAQ (reference sequence). CDR3 amino acids: CASSPELTDTQYF. CDR3 nucleotides: TGTGCCAGCAGCCCCGAATTGACAGATACGCAGTATTTT. The complete variable domain, with remaining parts taken from reference TRBV7-9 and TRBJ2-3, reads DTGVSQNPRHKITKRGQNVTFRCDPISEHNRLYWYRQTLGQGPEFLTYFQNEAQLEKSRLLSDRFSAERPKGSFSTLEIQRTEQGDSAMYLCASSPELTDTQYFGPGTRLTVL.

The sample holds a few counts of this clonotype. The rearrangement links TRBV13 to TRBJ2-7; 13 bases are a match to TRBD2. Germline assignment: CDR1 PRHDT and CDR2 FYEKMQ (reference sequence). After removal of 4 bases from V and 5 bases from J, the junction contained 5 bases not matched to a gene. This CDR3 contains 15 residues. CDR3 sequence reads: CASSSAGLAGDEQYF. The CDR3 DNA reads TGTGCCAGCAGCTCAGCCGGACTAGCGGGAGACGAGCAGTACTTC.

The genes are TRBV24-1 and TRBJ2-1; the D call may be TRBD1 or TRBD2 (5 bases each). V shed 3 bases and J shed 8 bases, with 16 bases lying between them. CDR3 length equals 15 residues. Germline values: CDR1 KGHDR, CDR2 SFDVKD. The CDR3 region has the DNA TGTGCCACCAGTGATGCGGACGAGGGGAAAGATGAGCAGTTCTTC. Translating gives CATSDADEGKDEQFF.

This clonotype has a count of ten or more. The gene calls are TRBV24-1 and TRBJ2-7, with no clear D. The length of the CDR3 is 14 residues. Germline CDR1 KGHDR, CDR2 SFDVKD. Trimming took 0 bases from V and 2 from J, leaving 7 bases between them. Written as DNA, the CDR3 is TGTGCCACCAGTGATTTGCACAGCCCCTACGAGCAGTACTTC. It codes for CATSDLHSPYEQYF.

This clonotype showed up many times. V usage is TRBV7-2 and J usage is TRBJ1-1, with no clear D. Germline V CDR1 and CDR2: SGHTA, FQGNSA. Trimming cost V 4 bases and J 8 bases, with 11 bases left between them. This CDR3 has 12 amino acids. DNA of the CDR3: TGTGCCAGCAGCTCACCGGGTCTAGAAGCTTTCTTT. It specifies CASSSPGLEAFF.